The clone carrying this T cell receptor (beta chain) was picked up a small number of times. The antigen is not known. A sample-barcoded 5' primer and a J-beta primer mix were used in a second PCR of roughly 7 to 12 cycles. Each CDR3 protein is one row after TCRdb ran MiXCR on the 5' RACE reads. The sample includes fewer than 750,000 distinct CDR3 sequences, roughly 48% of them seen just once. The data belong to a study of blood T cells in healthy people across ages. Study-wide results and limits: It was not possible, with unsorted PBMCs, to conclusively compare naive and antigen-experienced cells. CMV status of donors was not determined, possibly confounding expanded clonotype changes.

This CDR3 has 14 residues. J was trimmed by 5 bases and V by 1 base; bases with no gene match: 1. Germline V gene data show CDR1 as SGHTA and CDR2 as FQGNSA. Sequencing used blood. The receptor's source is a man older than 75 in good health. J is TRBJ2-5 and V is TRBV7-2; 10 nucleotides agree with TRBD2. The CDR3 loop reads CASSLGGLAETQYF. The CDR3 DNA sequence: TGTGCCAGCAGCTTAGGGGGACTAGCGGAGACCCAGTACTTC.